This entry lists 26 T cell receptor beta chains sequenced from one sample in a study of neurological immune-mediated disorders. Via MiXCR, TCRdb re-called the 5' RACE reads, giving one row per CDR3 protein. The data show 55,000 to 65,000 distinct CDR3 sequences, around 3.5% seen once. The sequencing sample was made of PBMCs. The receptor set was obtained from a woman aged 30 to 39 with multiple sclerosis.

This clonotype was seen many times. The chain couples TRBV5-1 to TRBJ2-3; 8 bases are a match to TRBD2. This CDR3 spans 15 amino acids. The germline CDR1 and CDR2 sequences are SGHRS and YFSETQ. J was trimmed by 4 bases and V by 2 bases; bases with no gene match: 6. The CDR3 reads CASSFQAGVPDTQYF. In DNA, the CDR3 is TGCGCCAGCAGCTTCCAAGCGGGGGTCCCAGATACGCAGTATTTT.

This clonotype was seen ten or more times. The chain couples TRBV4-1 to TRBJ2-3, with 10 bases lining up with TRBD2. The CDR3 is 17 amino acids. Trimming cost V 3 bases and J 5 bases; bases outside gene matches: 11. Germline CDR1 and CDR2: MGHRA and YSYEKL. CDR3 region: CASSQALLAGYEDTQYF. In nucleotides, the CDR3 is TGCGCCAGCAGCCAGGCCCTACTAGCGGGGTATGAAGATACGCAGTATTTT.

Many counts were recorded for this clonotype. Relative to the germline gene, one junction end is altered; a read error may explain this. The chain uses TRBV5-5 and TRBJ1-5; D perhaps matches TRBD1 (6 bases). The CDR3 runs to 12 residues. Per germline, CDR1 SGHKS and CDR2 YYEKEE (reference sequence). The CDR3 region has the DNA TGTGCCAGCAGCTATCTCCAGGGGCCCCAGAATTTT. It translates to CASSYLQGPQNF.

This clonotype was detected ten times or more. The chain carries TRBV5-5 and TRBJ2-1; TRBD1 matches 10 bases. Germline V gene sequence: CDR1 SGHKS, CDR2 YYEKEE (reference sequence). The CDR3 runs to 17 residues. V gave up 4 bases and J gave up 8 bases; unmatched junction bases: 15. CDR3 protein: CASSPPPGQGVWDEQFF. DNA for the CDR3: TGTGCCAGCAGCCCACCACCCGGACAGGGGGTCTGGGATGAGCAGTTCTTC.

The chain links TRBV5-1 to TRBJ2-7, with D perhaps given as TRBD1 or TRBD2 (5 bases each). Looked up from germline, CDR1 is SGHRS and CDR2 is YFSETQ. The CDR3 has 14 amino acids. Trimming cost V 3 bases and J 1 base, with 11 bases left between them. The CDR3 is CASSWQGESYEQYF. Written as DNA, the CDR3 is TGCGCCAGCAGCTGGCAGGGAGAATCCTACGAGCAGTACTTC. The full variable domain, with the rest looked up from reference TRBV5-1 and TRBJ2-7, is KAGVTQTPRYLIKTRGQQVTLSCSPISGHRSVSWYQQTPGQGLQFLFEYFSETQRNKGNFPGRFSGRQFSNSRSEMNVSTLELGDSALYLCASSWQGESYEQYFGPGTRLTVT.

This clonotype occurred many times. The chain employs TRBV5-1 and TRBJ2-1; possibly TRBD2 for D (6 bases). Trimming took 1 base from V and 7 from J, leaving 15 bases between them. The CDR3 runs 15 residues. From germline, CDR1 is SGHRS and CDR2 YFSETQ. CDR3 in DNA: TGCGCCAGCAGCTTGCTAGCGCCAGAGTGGAATGAGCAGTTCTTC. Translation: CASSLLAPEWNEQFF.

Ten or more counts support this clonotype. The V and J genes are TRBV5-1 and TRBJ2-5; TRBD1 might be the D (5 bases). Trimming stripped 2 bases from V and 4 bases from J, with 12 bases between. Germline V gene lookup returns CDR1 SGHRS and CDR2 YFSETQ. The CDR3 spans 14 residues. The CDR3 bases are TGCGCCAGCAGCTTCCAGGGTTATGGAGAGACCCAGTACTTC. Protein sequence: CASSFQGYGETQYF.

This clonotype was observed many times. This chain links TRBV5-1 with TRBJ2-2; TRBD2 agrees at 13 bases. Unmatched junction bases numbered 11, after V lost 3 bases and J lost 3 bases. CDR1 is SGHRS, CDR2 YFSETQ, per germline. The CDR3 contains 19 residues. This CDR3 is CASSSVPGLAGTYTGELFF. For the CDR3, the DNA is TGCGCCAGCAGCTCGGTACCGGGACTAGCGGGGACTTACACCGGGGAGCTGTTTTTT.

This clonotype was observed many times. This rearrangement joins TRBV20-1 to TRBJ1-2; 7 nucleotides align to TRBD1. V was pared by 0 bases and J by 2 bases, with 6 bases of the junction left unmatched. The CDR3 length is 15 residues. Germline CDR1 reads DFQATT; CDR2 reads SNEGSKA (reference sequence). CDR3 amino acids: CSARDLAGGNYGYTF. CDR3 nucleotides: TGCAGTGCTAGAGATTTGGCAGGGGGGAACTATGGCTACACCTTC.

At least ten counts were recorded for this clonotype. The chain combines TRBV4-2 with TRBJ2-7; D not resolved. The V and J ends lost 2 bases and 2 bases respectively, with 10 bases between them. The length of the CDR3 is 14 residues. Germline V gives CDR1 LGHNA, CDR2 YNFKEQ. This CDR3 is CASSQPDTPYEQYF. The CDR3 DNA reads as TGTGCCAGCAGCCAACCCGACACACCCTACGAGCAGTACTTC.

This clonotype was counted many times. This sequence joins TRBV5-1 and TRBJ2-3; maybe TRBD2 (6 bases). Trimming took 3 bases from V and 0 from J, leaving 11 bases between them. The V gene's germline CDR1 is SGHRS and CDR2 YFSETQ. The CDR3 has 15 amino acids. CDR3 protein: CASSSGLSSTDTQYF. The CDR3 DNA follows: TGCGCCAGCAGCTCGGGACTGTCTAGCACAGATACGCAGTATTTT. Supplemented by reference TRBV5-1 and TRBJ2-3, the full variable domain reads KAGVTQTPRYLIKTRGQQVTLSCSPISGHRSVSWYQQTPGQGLQFLFEYFSETQRNKGNFPGRFSGRQFSNSRSEMNVSTLELGDSALYLCASSSGLSSTDTQYFGPGTRLTVL.

This clonotype was seen repeatedly, ten times or more. The chain uses TRBV5-1 and TRBJ1-4; 8 bases match TRBD1. From germline, CDR1 is SGHRS and CDR2 YFSETQ. This CDR3 comprises 15 residues. Trimming removed 7 bases from V and 2 bases from J; junction bases left unmatched: 7. CDR3 in amino acids: CASGQGHGTNEKLFF. The CDR3 DNA reads as TGCGCCAGCGGACAGGGACATGGGACTAATGAAAAACTGTTTTTT.

This clonotype was counted at least ten times. The genes are TRBV20-1 and TRBJ2-4; D is uncertain. The CDR3 has 13 amino acids. V shed 1 base and J shed 4 bases, with 8 bases lying between them. Looked up from germline, CDR1 is DFQATT and CDR2 is SNEGSKA (reference sequence). The CDR3 nucleotides are TGCAGTGCTAGAGTCCCTGCGAAAAACATTCAGTACTTC. It specifies CSARVPAKNIQYF.

This clonotype has just a few counts. The V and J genes are TRBV7-3 and TRBJ2-7; tentative D call: TRBD2 (5 bases). With 7 bases removed from V and 0 bases from J, the gap between germline ends came to 16 bases. Germline CDR1 SGHTA, CDR2 FQGTGA. CDR3 length equals 15 residues. The CDR3 DNA reads as TGTGCCAGCACCTCTGGACTGGGCGCCTCCTACGAGCAGTACTTC. Encoded protein: CASTSGLGASYEQYF.

This clonotype was picked up many times. V and J are TRBV6-5 and TRBJ2-3; maybe TRBD2 (6 bases). Per germline, CDR1 MNHEY and CDR2 SVGAGI. V lost 6 bases to trimming and J lost 0 bases, with 13 bases between them. This CDR3 contains 15 residues. Here the CDR3 reads CASRSTGTSTDTQYF. CDR3 DNA: TGTGCCAGCAGATCTACCGGGACTAGCACAGATACGCAGTATTTT.

This clonotype was observed a handful of times. The chain is built from TRBV2 and TRBJ2-7, with TRBD1 as a possible D gene (7 bases). Per the germline V gene, CDR1 is SNHLY and CDR2 is FYNNEI. The length of the CDR3 is 15 residues. V gave up 6 bases and J gave up 1 base, with 16 bases separating them. Here the CDR3 DNA reads TGTGCCAGCAGCCCGAGCAGGGGGGTTTCCTACGAGCAGTACTTC. Translated: CASSPSRGVSYEQYF. The complete variable domain, with remaining parts taken from reference TRBV2 and TRBJ2-7, reads EPEVTQTPSHQVTQMGQEVILRCVPISNHLYFYWYRQILGQKVEFLVSFYNNEISEKSEIFDDQFSVERPDGSNFTLKIRSTKLEDSAMYFCASSPSRGVSYEQYFGPGTRLTVT.

This clonotype was found a few times. V usage is TRBV20-1 and J usage is TRBJ1-5, with D tentatively TRBD1 (5 bases). This CDR3 is 15 amino acids long. V was trimmed by 0 bases and J by 4 bases, leaving 13 bases between them. Looked up from germline, CDR1 is DFQATT and CDR2 is SNEGSKA (reference sequence). The DNA of the CDR3 is TGCAGTGCTAGAGATCGGCGCCAGGGAAATCAGCCCCAGCATTTT. This sequence encodes CSARDRRQGNQPQHF.

This clonotype was detected many times. The V gene is TRBV20-1, the J gene TRBJ2-5; D is ambiguous. The V end was cut by 3 bases, the J end by 3 bases, with 11 bases between. The CDR3 runs to 13 residues. Germline V lookup: CDR1 DFQATT, CDR2 SNEGSKA (reference sequence). CDR3 bases: TGCAGTGCTAGCCCGGCCGTTAAAGAGACCCAGTACTTC. This gives the protein CSASPAVKETQYF.

This clonotype was observed many times. The chain combines TRBV7-8 with TRBJ1-6; TRBD1 matches at 9 bases. The V and J ends lost 5 bases and 9 bases, in that order; junction bases with no gene match: 5. The length of the CDR3 is 14 residues. Per germline, CDR1 SGHVS and CDR2 FQNEAQ. DNA for the CDR3: TGTGCCAGCAGCCAGGACAGGGGCAGTTCACCCCTCCACTTT. This encodes CASSQDRGSSPLHF.

In this sample, this clonotype turned up many times. The J gene is TRBJ1-1, the V gene TRBV5-1, with TRBD1 as a possible D gene (5 bases). The CDR3 has 14 residues. V was pared by 4 bases and J by 4 bases, with 14 bases between. Germline V gives CDR1 SGHRS, CDR2 YFSETQ. Here the CDR3 reads CASSGSPGLTEAFF. CDR3 DNA sequence: TGCGCCAGCAGCGGATCTCCGGGGCTCACTGAAGCTTTCTTT.

The table lists this clonotype with many counts. V is TRBV18 and J is TRBJ2-2; D uncertain. There are 14 residues in the CDR3. Trimming took 2 bases from V and 1 from J, leaving 5 bases between them. In germline, CDR1 is KGHSH, CDR2 LQKENI. The CDR3 here is CASSPTENTGELFF. CDR3 nucleotides: TGTGCCAGCTCACCAACCGAGAACACCGGGGAGCTGTTTTTT.

This clonotype was seen a few times. The junction departs from germline at one end; a sequencing error may be responsible. This rearrangement joins TRBV7-2 to TRBJ1-5; D unresolved. CDR1 is SGHTA and CDR2 is FQGNSA in the germline V gene. This CDR3 has 11 residues. CDR3 amino acids: CASGFNQPQNF. The CDR3 DNA sequence: TGTGCCAGCGGTTTCAATCAGCCCCAGAATTTT.

This clonotype was recorded many times. The V call is TRBV7-9, the J call TRBJ2-2, with D possibly being TRBD1 or TRBD2 (5 bases each). V was pared by 2 bases and J by 0 bases, with 10 bases between. Germline CDR1 SEHNR, CDR2 FQNEAQ (reference sequence). The length of the CDR3 is 16 residues. Here the CDR3 DNA reads TGTGCCAGCAGCTTACTAACGGGGCCGAACACCGGGGAGCTGTTTTTT. The encoded protein is CASSLLTGPNTGELFF.

There are many counts of this clonotype. CDR3 in amino acids: CSARTGGADYGYTF. CDR3 coding DNA: TGCAGTGCTAGAACAGGGGGCGCCGACTATGGCTACACCTTC. The J gene is TRBJ1-2, the V gene TRBV20-1; 9 bases align to TRBD1. The junction had 4 bases not matched to a gene; V was cut back by 2 bases and J by 3 bases. CDR1 and CDR2 (germline): DFQATT, SNEGSKA (reference sequence). This CDR3 contains 14 residues.

This clonotype has at least ten counts. This chain links TRBV20-1 with TRBJ2-7; D is unresolved. The V gene's germline CDR1 is DFQATT and CDR2 SNEGSKA (reference sequence). The germline V and J ends were trimmed by 0 bases and 6 bases, with 27 bases remaining between them. The CDR3 is made up of 18 amino acids. CDR3 sequence reads: CSARDDGRVRGPLREQYF. The DNA of the CDR3 is TGCAGTGCTAGAGATGACGGACGGGTGAGAGGACCCCTACGCGAGCAGTACTTC.

This clonotype was counted at least ten times. The chain is built from TRBV10-3 and TRBJ2-7; weak D call: TRBD2 (5 bases). V was cut by 2 bases and J by 0 bases, with 8 bases left in between. This CDR3 region has 14 residues. The germline CDR1 and CDR2 sequences are ENHRY and SYGVKD. The CDR3 loop is CAISERGSSYEQYF. The DNA of the CDR3 is TGTGCCATCAGTGAGCGGGGAAGCTCCTACGAGCAGTACTTC.